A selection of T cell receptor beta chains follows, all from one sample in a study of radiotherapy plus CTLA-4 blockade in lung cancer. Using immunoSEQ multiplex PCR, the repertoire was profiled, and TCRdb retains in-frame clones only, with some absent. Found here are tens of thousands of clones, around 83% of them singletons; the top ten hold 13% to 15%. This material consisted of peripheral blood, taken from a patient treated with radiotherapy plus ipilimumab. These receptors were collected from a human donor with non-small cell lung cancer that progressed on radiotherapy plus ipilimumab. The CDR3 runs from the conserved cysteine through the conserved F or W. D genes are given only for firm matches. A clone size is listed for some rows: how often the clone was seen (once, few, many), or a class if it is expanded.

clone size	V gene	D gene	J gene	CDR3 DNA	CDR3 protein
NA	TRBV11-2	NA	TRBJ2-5	TGTGCCAGCAGCTTAGCCGGGGGAACGGTAGTGGAGACCCAGTACTTC	CASSLAGGTVVETQYF
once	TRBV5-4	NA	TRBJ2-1	TGTGCCAGCAGCTTGGTGGGGCACAATGAGCAGTTCTTC	CASSLVGHNEQFF
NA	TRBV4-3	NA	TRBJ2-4	TGCGCCAGCAGCCAAGAACGGACGGGCGGACTAACCATTCAGTACTTC	CASSQERTGGLTIQYF
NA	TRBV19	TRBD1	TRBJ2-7	TGTGCCAGTAGTCCGTTGCCGGGACAGGGCGACTACGAGCAGTACTTC	CASSPLPGQGDYEQYF
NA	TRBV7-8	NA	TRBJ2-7	TGTGCCAGCAGCCAAAGACCGGTAGCCTACGAGCAGTACTTC	CASSQRPVAYEQYF
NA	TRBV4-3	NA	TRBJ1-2	TGCGCCAGCAGCCAAGAACCGGGGAGCCTTAGCTATGGCTACACCTTC	CASSQEPGSLSYGYTF
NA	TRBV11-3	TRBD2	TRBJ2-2	TGTGCCAGCAGCTTGAAGCGGGACGTTGCCGGGGAGCTGTTTTTT	CASSLKRDVAGELFF
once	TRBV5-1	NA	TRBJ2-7	TGCGCCAGCAGCTTGTCCAGCCAGGAGGCCTACGAGCAGTACTTC	CASSLSSQEAYEQYF
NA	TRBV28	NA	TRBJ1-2	TGTGCCAGCAGTTTCGGGGGGGGAGCGGACTATGGCTACACCTTC	CASSFGGGADYGYTF
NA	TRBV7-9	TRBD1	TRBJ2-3	TGTGCCAGCAGCGCTAGCCCGGGACAGGGAACTTCAGATACGCAGTATTTT	CASSASPGQGTSDTQYF
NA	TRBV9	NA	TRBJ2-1	TGTGCCAGCAGCGTAGGACCCACAATGACTTATTACAATGAGCAGTTCTTC	CASSVGPTMTYYNEQFF
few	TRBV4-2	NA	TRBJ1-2	TGTGCCAGCAGCCAAGCTACTCCCTATGGCTACACCTTC	CASSQATPYGYTF